The next 10 T cell receptor beta chains were all read from a single sample in a study of beta chain features in type 1 diabetes. The study's findings and limits: Shortening that was moderate but significant affected the TCRB CDR3s of Type 1 diabetes patients in all four CD4+ subsets.

These receptors have no identified antigens. cDNA synthesis used the whole RNA isolate, giving expressed TCRB sequences. Measured with immunoSEQ multiplex PCR; TCRdb has only the in-frame clones, and not every one. This table holds hundreds of thousands of clones, around 15% found once. What was sequenced was naive CD4+ T cells from blood. The receptors come from a man under 40 with type 1 diabetes.

This clone was detected a few times. The rearrangement links TRBV27 to TRBJ2-3, with a possible D match to TRBD2 (6 bases). The CDR3 runs to 16 residues. Germline V gene lookup returns CDR1 MNHEY and CDR2 SMNVEV (reference sequence). Trimming shortened V by 4 bases and J by 0 bases, and 14 bases separated the two germline ends. The CDR3 region is CASSSYRRESTDTQYF. DNA for the CDR3: TGTGCCAGCAGTTCCTACAGGAGGGAGAGCACAGATACGCAGTATTTT.

V and J are TRBV23-1 and TRBJ1-1; possibly TRBD1 for D (6 bases). TRBV23-1 is recorded as an ORF, its role being uncertain. V was trimmed by 3 bases and J by 0 bases, leaving 11 bases between them. The CDR3 totals 15 residues. In nucleotides, the CDR3 is TGCGCCAGCAGTCATCAAGGACAGTTGAACACTGAAGCTTTCTTT. Protein: CASSHQGQLNTEAFF.

This chain connects TRBV19 to TRBJ1-5, with a weak D call TRBD1 (5 bases). Germline values: CDR1 LNHDA, CDR2 SQIVND (reference sequence). V lost 4 bases and J 5 bases, leaving 15 bases between the germline ends. The CDR3 loop spans 15 amino acids. Here the CDR3 reads CASSTGRAPYQPQHF. CDR3 nucleotide sequence: TGTGCCAGTAGTACGGGCAGGGCACCTTATCAGCCCCAGCATTTT.

The chain carries TRBV5-1 and TRBJ2-1; 12 positions match TRBD1. Trimming cost V 4 bases and J 9 bases; bases outside gene matches: 8. This CDR3 has 15 residues. CDR1 and CDR2 from the germline V gene are SGHRS and YFSETQ. This CDR3 is CASSTRDRGRGEQFF. CDR3 nucleotides: TGCGCCAGCAGCACCCGGGACAGGGGGCGGGGTGAGCAGTTCTTC. Complete variable domain (other parts from reference TRBV5-1 and TRBJ2-1): KAGVTQTPRYLIKTRGQQVTLSCSPISGHRSVSWYQQTPGQGLQFLFEYFSETQRNKGNFPGRFSGRQFSNSRSEMNVSTLELGDSALYLCASSTRDRGRGEQFFGPGTRLTVL.

The table lists this clone with a few counts. The chain uses TRBV30 and TRBJ2-1; 8 nucleotides align to TRBD2. Germline-derived CDR1 and CDR2 are GTSNPN and SVGIG (reference sequence). This CDR3 region has 15 residues. Trimming removed 2 bases from V and 0 bases from J; junction bases left unmatched: 3. The CDR3: CAWSLLAASYNEQFF. In DNA form, the CDR3 reads TGTGCCTGGAGTTTACTAGCGGCCTCCTACAATGAGCAGTTCTTC. The variable domain in full, completed from reference TRBV30 and TRBJ2-1, reads SQTIHQWPATLVQPVGSPLSLECTVEGTSNPNLYWYRQAAGRGLQLLFYSVGIGQISSEVPQNLSASRPQDRQFILSSKKLLLSDSGFYLCAWSLLAASYNEQFFGPGTRLTVL.

V gene TRBV27 combines with J gene TRBJ2-7, with 12 bases identical to TRBD2. Germline loops: CDR1 MNHEY, CDR2 SMNVEV (reference sequence). The ends lost 0 bases at V and 7 bases at J; junction bases unmatched: 4. The CDR3 covers 15 residues. DNA for the CDR3: TGTGCCAGCAGTTTATCGGCTAGCGGGAGGGGAGAGCAGTACTTC. This sequence encodes CASSLSASGRGEQYF.

This clone was observed a few times. CDR3 region: CASSRNSYEQYF. DNA of the CDR3: TGTGCCAGCAGTCGTAACAGCTACGAGCAGTACTTC. The rearrangement links TRBV6-5 to TRBJ2-7; D is unclear. The germline V and J ends were trimmed by 5 bases and 3 bases, with 8 bases remaining between them. CDR1 and CDR2 from the germline V gene are MNHEY and SVGAGI. The CDR3 runs 12 residues.

V and J are TRBV15 and TRBJ2-1, with TRBD2 identical over 14 bases. CDR1 and CDR2 from the germline V gene are LNHNV and YYDKDF (reference sequence). The CDR3 loop spans 15 amino acids. Trimming removed 5 bases from V and 6 bases from J; junction bases left unmatched: 3. CDR3 nucleotide sequence: TGTGCCACCAGCGGACTAGCGGGAGGCCCCAATGAGCAGTTCTTC. It specifies CATSGLAGGPNEQFF. Complete variable domain (other parts from reference TRBV15 and TRBJ2-1): DAMVIQNPRYQVTQFGKPVTLSCSQTLNHNVMYWYQQKSSQAPKLLFHYYDKDFNNEADTPDNFQSRRPNTSFCFLDIRSPGLGDTAMYLCATSGLAGGPNEQFFGPGTRLTVL.

V usage is TRBV4-1 and J usage is TRBJ1-1; D gene uncertain. Germline lookup yields CDR1 MGHRA and CDR2 YSYEKL. Trimming shortened V by 0 bases and J by 0 bases, and 5 bases separated the two germline ends. CDR3 length: 14 amino acids. For the CDR3, the DNA is TGCGCCAGCAGCCAAGACAGATTGAACACTGAAGCTTTCTTT. Translated, it gives CASSQDRLNTEAFF.

This clone has only a few counts. The chain has TRBV7-9 and TRBJ2-3; possibly TRBD2 for D (5 bases). The V and J ends lost 10 bases and 0 bases respectively, with 14 bases between them. The germline V gene encodes CDR1 SEHNR and CDR2 FQNEAQ (reference sequence). The CDR3 has 14 amino acids. CDR3: CAIGLQTSTDTQYF. CDR3 DNA sequence: TGTGCCATCGGACTTCAAACTAGCACAGATACGCAGTATTTT.